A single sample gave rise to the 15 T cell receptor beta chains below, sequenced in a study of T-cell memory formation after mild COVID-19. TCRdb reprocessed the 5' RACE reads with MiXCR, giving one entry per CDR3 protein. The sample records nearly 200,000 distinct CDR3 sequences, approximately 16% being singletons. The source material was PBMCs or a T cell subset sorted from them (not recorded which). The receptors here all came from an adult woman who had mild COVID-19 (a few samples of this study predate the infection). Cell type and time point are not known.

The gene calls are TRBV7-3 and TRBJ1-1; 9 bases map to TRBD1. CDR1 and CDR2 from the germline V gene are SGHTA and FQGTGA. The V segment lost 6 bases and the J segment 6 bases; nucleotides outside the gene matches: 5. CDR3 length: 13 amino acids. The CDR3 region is CASRLDRGAEAFF. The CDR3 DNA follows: TGTGCCAGCAGACTAGACAGGGGGGCTGAAGCTTTCTTT.

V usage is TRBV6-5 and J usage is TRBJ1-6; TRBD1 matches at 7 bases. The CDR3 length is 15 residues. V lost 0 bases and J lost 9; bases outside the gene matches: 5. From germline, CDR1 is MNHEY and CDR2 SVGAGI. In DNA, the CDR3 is TGTGCCAGCAGTTACTCCGGGACAGTACCTTCACCCCTCCACTTT. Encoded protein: CASSYSGTVPSPLHF.

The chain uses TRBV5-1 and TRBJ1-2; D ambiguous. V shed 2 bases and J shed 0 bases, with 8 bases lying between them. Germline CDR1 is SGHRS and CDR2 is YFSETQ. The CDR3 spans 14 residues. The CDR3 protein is CASSFQDANYGYTF. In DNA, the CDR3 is TGCGCCAGCAGCTTCCAGGATGCTAACTATGGCTACACCTTC.

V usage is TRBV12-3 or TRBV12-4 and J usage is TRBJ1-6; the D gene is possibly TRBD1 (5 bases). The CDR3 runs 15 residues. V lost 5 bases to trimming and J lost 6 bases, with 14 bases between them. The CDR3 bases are TGTGCCAGCAGTATTAAAGGGGATTTTAATTCACCCCTCCACTTT. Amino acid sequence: CASSIKGDFNSPLHF.

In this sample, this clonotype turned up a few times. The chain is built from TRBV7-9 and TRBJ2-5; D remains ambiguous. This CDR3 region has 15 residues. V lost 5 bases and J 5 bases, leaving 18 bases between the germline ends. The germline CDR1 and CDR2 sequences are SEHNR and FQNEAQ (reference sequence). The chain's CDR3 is CASSDKGPPSETQYF. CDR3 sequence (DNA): TGTGCCAGCAGCGATAAAGGGCCCCCGAGTGAGACCCAGTACTTC.

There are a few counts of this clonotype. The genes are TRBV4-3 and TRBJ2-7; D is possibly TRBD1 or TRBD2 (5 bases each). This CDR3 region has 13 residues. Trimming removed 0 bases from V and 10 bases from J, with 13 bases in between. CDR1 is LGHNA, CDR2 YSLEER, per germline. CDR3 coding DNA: TGCGCCAGCAGCCAAGATGAGGGAACAGGCCAGTACTTC. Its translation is CASSQDEGTGQYF.

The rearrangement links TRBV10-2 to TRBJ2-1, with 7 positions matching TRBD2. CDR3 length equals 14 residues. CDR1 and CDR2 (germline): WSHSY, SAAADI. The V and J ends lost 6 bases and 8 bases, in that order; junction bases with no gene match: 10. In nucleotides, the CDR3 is TGCGCCAGCAGAAGACTAGCTCAGGTTGATGAGCAGTTCTTC. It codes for CASRRLAQVDEQFF.

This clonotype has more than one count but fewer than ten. CDR3 coding DNA: TGTGCCAGCAGCCTCCAACAGGCCTCCTACGAGCAGTACTTC. It is translated as CASSLQQASYEQYF. V and J are TRBV6-2 or TRBV6-3 and TRBJ2-7; tentatively, D is TRBD1 (5 bases). The CDR3 loop spans 14 amino acids. From germline, CDR1 is MNHEY and CDR2 SVGEGT. The V end lost 6 bases, the J end lost 0 bases, and 12 bases lay between the germline ends.

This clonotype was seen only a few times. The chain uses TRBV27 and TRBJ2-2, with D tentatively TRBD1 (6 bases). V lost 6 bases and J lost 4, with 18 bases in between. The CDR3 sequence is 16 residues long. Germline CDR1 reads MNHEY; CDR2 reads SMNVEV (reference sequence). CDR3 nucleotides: TGTGCCAGCAGGCCACGTGGGGGCTTGGGCACCGGGGAGCTGTTTTTT. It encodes CASRPRGGLGTGELFF.

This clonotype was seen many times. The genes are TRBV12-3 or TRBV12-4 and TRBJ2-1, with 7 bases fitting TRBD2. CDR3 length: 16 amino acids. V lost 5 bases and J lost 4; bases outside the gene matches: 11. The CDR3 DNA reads TGTGCCAGCAGTCTCGGAAGAGCTAGCGGTTACAATGAGCAGTTCTTC. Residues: CASSLGRASGYNEQFF.

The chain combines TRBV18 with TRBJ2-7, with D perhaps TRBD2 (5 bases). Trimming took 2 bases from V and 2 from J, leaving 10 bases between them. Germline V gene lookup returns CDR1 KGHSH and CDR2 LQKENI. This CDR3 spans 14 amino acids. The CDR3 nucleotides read TGTGCCAGCTCACCAAGCGGTTTACCCTACGAGCAGTACTTC. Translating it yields CASSPSGLPYEQYF.

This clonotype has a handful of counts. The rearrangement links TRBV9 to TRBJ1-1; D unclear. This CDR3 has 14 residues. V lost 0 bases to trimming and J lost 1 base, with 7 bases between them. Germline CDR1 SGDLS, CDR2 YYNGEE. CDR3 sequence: CASSVGWTNTEAFF. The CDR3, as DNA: TGTGCCAGCAGCGTAGGGTGGACGAACACTGAAGCTTTCTTT.

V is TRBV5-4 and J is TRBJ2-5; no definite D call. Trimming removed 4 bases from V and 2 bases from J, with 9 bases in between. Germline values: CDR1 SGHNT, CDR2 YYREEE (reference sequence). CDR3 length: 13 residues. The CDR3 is CASSGRSQETQYF. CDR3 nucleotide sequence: TGTGCCAGCAGCGGACGGTCGCAAGAGACCCAGTACTTC.

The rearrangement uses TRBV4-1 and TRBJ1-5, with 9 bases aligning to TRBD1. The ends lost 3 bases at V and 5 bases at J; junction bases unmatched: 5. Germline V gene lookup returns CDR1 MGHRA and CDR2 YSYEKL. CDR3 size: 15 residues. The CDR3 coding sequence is TGCGCCAGCAGCCAGGCGACAGGGGGGTATCAGCCCCAGCATTTT. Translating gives CASSQATGGYQPQHF.

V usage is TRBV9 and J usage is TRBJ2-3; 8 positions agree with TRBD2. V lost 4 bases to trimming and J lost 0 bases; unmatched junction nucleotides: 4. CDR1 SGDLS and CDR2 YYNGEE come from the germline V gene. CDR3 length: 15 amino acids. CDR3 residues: CASSHIAGSTDTQYF. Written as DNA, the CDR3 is TGTGCCAGCAGCCATATAGCGGGGAGCACAGATACGCAGTATTTT.